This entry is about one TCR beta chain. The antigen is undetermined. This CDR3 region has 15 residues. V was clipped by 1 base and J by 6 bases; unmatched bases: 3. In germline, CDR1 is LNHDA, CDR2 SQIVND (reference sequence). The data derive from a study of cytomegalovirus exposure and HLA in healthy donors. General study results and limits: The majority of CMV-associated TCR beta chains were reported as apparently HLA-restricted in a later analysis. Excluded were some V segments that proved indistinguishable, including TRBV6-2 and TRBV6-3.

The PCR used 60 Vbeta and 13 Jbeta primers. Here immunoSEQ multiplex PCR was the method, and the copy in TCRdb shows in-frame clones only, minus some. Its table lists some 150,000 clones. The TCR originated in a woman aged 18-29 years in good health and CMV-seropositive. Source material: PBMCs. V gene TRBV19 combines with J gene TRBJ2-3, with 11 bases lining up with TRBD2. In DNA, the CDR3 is TGTGCCAGTAGTATAGTGACTAGCGGGGTGGATACGCAGTATTTT. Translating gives CASSIVTSGVDTQYF.